This TCR beta chain appears in the sequencing data of a study of blood T cells in healthy people across ages. The second PCR ran roughly 6 to 11 cycles with a sample-barcoded 5' primer and J-beta primers. Using its own MiXCR run on the 5' RACE reads, TCRdb lists one record per CDR3 protein. Among over 1.5 million distinct CDR3 sequences, approximately 50% were seen once, and the ten largest hold around 2.1%. The CDR3 loop spans 12 amino acids. Germline V CDR1 and CDR2: SQVTM, ANQGSEA. The V and J ends lost 7 bases and 1 base respectively, with 10 bases between them. The V call is TRBV29-1, the J call TRBJ1-2, with D tentatively TRBD1 (6 bases). Sequences were obtained from blood. This sequence was found in a woman aged 40 to 50 in good health. This CDR3 is CSAQDSNYGYTF. The DNA of the CDR3 is TGCAGCGCCCAGGACAGTAACTATGGCTACACCTTC.